This T cell receptor beta chain was profiled in a study of blood T cell repertoires in COVID-19. Study as a whole: Donors in the United States, Italy and Spain gave samples during acute or convalescent COVID-19. The cDNA or gDNA used as material had been derived from T cells, B-cell-depleted T cells, or PBMCs.

Authors' processing steps: Reference gene primer amplification gave nucleated cell count estimates. Sequenced by immunoSEQ multiplex PCR; TCRdb stores in-frame clones only, minus some. V and J calls plus clone size are reproduced from that table; the DNA served to infer D and trimming. This table holds about 130,000 clones, more than 80% found once. The CDR3 has 15 residues. Germline V gene lookup returns CDR1 LNHDA and CDR2 SQIVND (reference sequence). V trimming: 3 bases; J trimming: 5 bases; junction bases outside the gene matches: 4. Enrollment of patients from Seattle took place during active infection, with longitudinal follow-up.

The rearrangement joins TRBV19 to TRBJ2-5, with 12 bases fitting TRBD2. This clonotype was obtained from a woman older than 75 with COVID-19, enrolled during active disease. Sequencing input: peripheral blood. In DNA, the CDR3 is TGTGCCAGTAGTATGACTAGCGGGAGAGGGGAGACCCAGTACTTC. This codes for CASSMTSGRGETQYF.